This TCR beta chain was sequenced during a study of shared clonotypes between healthy human individuals. Turning to the study itself: Donors consisted of a couple of women and a few men between 18 and 49.

This CDR3 comprises 12 residues. Germline V gene lookup returns CDR1 SGHAT and CDR2 FQNNGV. Trimming removed 1 base from V and 5 bases from J, with 5 bases in between. This clone was counted once. Original analysis: There were no quality scores in the junction-only immunoSEQ sequences, so filtering differed. The assay was immunoSEQ multiplex PCR, and TCRdb's table has in-frame clones only and misses some. Clone size and the V and J calls come from that table; the DNA yielded D and trimming. This sample carries approximately 510,000 clones, more than 65% of them seen once, and the ten largest clones take 10% to 15%. For genomic DNA, unsorted samples relied on tens of millions of PBMCs.

This TCR was recovered from a woman aged 40-49 years in good health. Some clones in this sample may be carry-over from other donors' samples. Material for sequencing was PBMCs. The chain links TRBV11-2 to TRBJ2-5; D uncertain. CDR3 sequence (DNA): TGTGCCAGCAGCTTAGGACCCGAGACCCAGTACTTC. Translating it yields CASSLGPETQYF.